This T cell receptor beta chain emerged from a study of T cell changes during pregnancy in multiple sclerosis. The data were produced by immunoSEQ multiplex PCR, yet TCRdb's version contains in-frame clones alone and is incomplete. The table records some 64,000 clones, less than 95% of them present only once. Germline V gene data show CDR1 as MDHEN and CDR2 as SYDVKM. The CDR3 has 14 residues. About this clone itself: At one of its ends the junction is not consistent with the germline gene, which may arise from a read error.

The chain couples TRBV28 to TRBJ2-7; 8 bases map to TRBD2. The source is a female donor in good health, enrolled as a control in a pregnancy study. The sample in question was peripheral blood, obtained in the second trimester of pregnancy. CDR3 amino acids: CSSTDTTSGHEQYF. Here the CDR3 DNA reads TGTTCCAGCACGGACACCACTAGCGGCCACGAGCAGTACTTC.